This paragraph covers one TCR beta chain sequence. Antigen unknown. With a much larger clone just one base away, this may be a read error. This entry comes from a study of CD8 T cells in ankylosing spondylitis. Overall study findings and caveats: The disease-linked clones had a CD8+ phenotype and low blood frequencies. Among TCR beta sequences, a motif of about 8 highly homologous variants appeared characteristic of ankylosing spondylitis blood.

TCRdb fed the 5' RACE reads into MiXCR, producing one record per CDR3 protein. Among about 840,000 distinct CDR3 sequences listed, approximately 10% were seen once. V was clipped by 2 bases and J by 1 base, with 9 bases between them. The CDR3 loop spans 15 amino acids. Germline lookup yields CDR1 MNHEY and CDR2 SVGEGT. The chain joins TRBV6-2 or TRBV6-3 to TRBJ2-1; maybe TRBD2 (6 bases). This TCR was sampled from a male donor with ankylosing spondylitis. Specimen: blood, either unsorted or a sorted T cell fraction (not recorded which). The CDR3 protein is CASSYGDLSYNEQFF. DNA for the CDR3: TGTGCCAGCAGTTACGGGGACTTATCCTACAATGAGCAGTTCTTC.